The T cell receptor beta chain described here comes from a study of blood T cell repertoires in COVID-19. Overall study: The United States, Italy and Spain provided the acute and convalescent COVID-19 samples. From T cells, B-cell-depleted T cells, or PBMCs came the material, which was cDNA or gDNA.

Data came from immunoSEQ multiplex PCR; TCRdb stores just in-frame clones and leaves some out. The sample shows some 170,000 clones, about three quarters of them seen only once. Trimming removed 6 bases from V and 6 bases from J; junction bases left unmatched: 19. This CDR3 region has 19 residues. From germline, CDR1 is MNHEY and CDR2 SMNVEV (reference sequence). The chain has TRBV27 and TRBJ2-4; 11 positions agree with TRBD1. The sample was peripheral blood. The source is a woman between 50 and 59 years old with active or convalescent COVID-19. CDR3 in amino acids: CASSKTGTGGALWGNIQYF. In nucleotides, the CDR3 is TGTGCCAGCAGCAAAACCGGGACAGGGGGGGCCCTATGGGGAAACATTCAGTACTTC.